The 29 T cell receptor beta chains in this list originate from one sample, sequenced in a study of T cells expressing NK-cell markers. TCRdb reanalyzed the 5' RACE reads, giving one entry per CDR3 protein sequence and no DNA. The sample totals a few hundred thousand distinct CDR3 sequences. What was sequenced was blood T cells: a sorted CD56 or NKG2C T cell subset, CD4+ or CD8+ T cells, or bulk PBMC T cells (not recorded which). Every receptor here comes from a man between 18 and 69 years old in good health.

The chain uses TRBV21-1 and TRBJ1-2; TCRdb's D gene call, TRBD1, goes unchecked for lack of DNA. TRBV21-1 is annotated as a pseudogene. CDR3 length: 12 amino acids. CDR3 amino acids: CASRRDTGGYTF.

The chain combines TRBV7-9 with TRBJ2-7; TCRdb outputs TRBD1, but without DNA this stays unchecked. Germline lookup yields CDR1 SEHNR and CDR2 FQNEAQ (reference sequence). The CDR3 is 14 amino acids. CDR3 protein: CASSDRDRGNEQYF.

The chain recombines TRBV15 with TRBJ2-7; TCRdb calls TRBD1, which cannot be checked without DNA. The CDR3 is 16 residues long. Germline loops: CDR1 LNHNV, CDR2 YYDKDF (reference sequence). CDR3 protein: CATSRGRTGNLVVQYF.

The chain has TRBV5-6 and TRBJ2-2; the D gene TCRdb calls, TRBD1, cannot be checked with no DNA. The CDR3 is 16 residues long. CDR1 and CDR2 from the germline V gene are SGHDT and YYEEEE. The CDR3 reads CASSLTWTGNTGELFF.

The V and J genes are TRBV7-2 and TRBJ2-5. The CDR3 is 11 amino acids. Per germline, CDR1 SGHTA and CDR2 FQGNSA. The CDR3 loop reads CAVKKGETQYF.

The chain couples TRBV20-1 to TRBJ2-5; TCRdb's D call of TRBD1 is untestable without DNA. The CDR3 has 13 residues. Per germline, CDR1 DFQATT and CDR2 SNEGSKA (reference sequence). CDR3 loop: CSATGQGVETQYF.

V usage is TRBV18 and J usage is TRBJ2-5; the TCRdb call, TRBD2, lacks DNA for checking. The CDR3 is 16 residues long. Germline loops: CDR1 KGHSH, CDR2 LQKENI. CDR3 sequence reads: CASSPPLAGTQETQYF.

The chain employs TRBV5-1 and TRBJ2-2; TCRdb returns TRBD1, unconfirmable since there is no DNA. Germline V gene lookup returns CDR1 SGHRS and CDR2 YFSETQ. The CDR3 spans 16 residues. CDR3 loop: CASRVAGTGDTGELFF.

The chain joins TRBV6-5 to TRBJ2-7; as DNA is missing, the TRBD1 call by TCRdb cannot be tested. The germline V gene has CDR1 MNHEY and CDR2 SVGAGI. The CDR3 is 11 residues long. The CDR3 sequence: CASLGAYEQYF.

This sequence joins TRBV20-1 and TRBJ1-2. This CDR3 contains 14 residues. Germline-derived CDR1 and CDR2 are DFQATT and SNEGSKA (reference sequence). The CDR3 protein is CSARILAEKGGYTF.

The J gene is TRBJ2-5, the V gene TRBV20-1; TCRdb's D gene call, TRBD2, goes unchecked for lack of DNA. CDR3 size: 18 residues. The germline gives CDR1 DFQATT, CDR2 SNEGSKA (reference sequence). The CDR3 protein is CSAKETSGGASSKETQYF.

The chain uses TRBV11-1 and TRBJ2-3; TCRdb designates TRBD1, a call that cannot be tested without DNA. There are 19 residues in the CDR3. From germline, CDR1 is SGHAT and CDR2 FQDESV (reference sequence). The chain's CDR3 is CASSLGPGTGTGLTDTQYF.

The chain is built from TRBV18 and TRBJ2-2; with no DNA, the TCRdb D assignment of TRBD1 cannot be verified. The V gene's germline CDR1 is KGHSH and CDR2 LQKENI. The CDR3 is 14 residues long. The CDR3 spells CASSRDSQTGELFF.

The genes are TRBV10-3 and TRBJ2-1; TCRdb gives TRBD1 as the D gene, but with no DNA this cannot be confirmed. The CDR3 is 15 amino acids. Germline-derived CDR1 and CDR2 are ENHRY and SYGVKD. CDR3: CAISESIEGSDEQFF.

V usage is TRBV4-2 and J usage is TRBJ1-4; the D gene TCRdb calls, TRBD1, cannot be checked with no DNA. This CDR3 has 14 residues. CDR1 and CDR2 (germline): LGHNA, YNFKEQ. CDR3 region: CASSQRGVSEKLFF.

The chain combines TRBV9 with TRBJ2-5; TCRdb's D call, TRBD1, is unchecked because there is no DNA. CDR1 is SGDLS and CDR2 is YYNGEE in the germline V gene. This CDR3 contains 16 residues. CDR3 in amino acids: CASSPRGGTPQETQYF. Using reference TRBV9 and TRBJ2-5 for the parts outside the CDR3, the full variable domain is DSGVTQTPKHLITATGQRVTLRCSPRSGDLSVYWYQQSLDQGLQFLIQYYNGEERAKGNILERFSAQQFPDLHSELNLSSLELGDSALYFCASSPRGGTPQETQYFGPGTRLLVL.

This chain connects TRBV4-2 to TRBJ2-7; with no DNA, the TCRdb D assignment of TRBD1 cannot be verified. This CDR3 comprises 16 residues. The germline CDR1 and CDR2 sequences are LGHNA and YNFKEQ. CDR3 amino acids: CASSRTGTESSYEQYF.

V is TRBV27 and J is TRBJ1-2; TCRdb calls TRBD1, which cannot be checked without DNA. This CDR3 is built from 13 residues. CDR1 and CDR2 (germline): MNHEY, SMNVEV (reference sequence). The CDR3 loop reads CASSLTPSGGYTF.

The J gene is TRBJ1-1, the V gene TRBV20-1. This CDR3 contains 12 residues. Germline V gene data show CDR1 as DFQATT and CDR2 as SNEGSKA (reference sequence). CDR3 sequence: CSAIMSVTEAFF.

The chain couples TRBV12-3 or TRBV12-4 to TRBJ2-5. This CDR3 has 15 residues. CDR3 sequence: CASSLKRWYQETQYF.

The chain links TRBV28 to TRBJ2-1; TCRdb calls TRBD1, which cannot be checked without DNA. The CDR3 is made up of 17 amino acids. The V gene's germline CDR1 is MDHEN and CDR2 SYDVKM. The CDR3 here is CASSPWDLGTGVNEQFF. The full variable domain, its missing parts supplied by reference TRBV28 and TRBJ2-1, is DVKVTQSSRYLVKRTGEKVFLECVQDMDHENMFWYRQDPGLGLRLIYFSYDVKMKEKGDIPEGYSVSREKKERFSLILESASTNQTSMYLCASSPWDLGTGVNEQFFGPGTRLTVL.

The chain combines TRBV7-9 with TRBJ2-1; TCRdb outputs TRBD2, but without DNA this stays unchecked. Germline values: CDR1 SEHNR, CDR2 FQNEAQ (reference sequence). The CDR3 contains 16 residues. This CDR3 is CASLVLAVSSYNEQFF.

J is TRBJ2-2 and V is TRBV5-1; lacking DNA, the TRBD2 call made by TCRdb goes unchecked. Germline CDR1 SGHRS, CDR2 YFSETQ. This CDR3 region has 15 residues. The CDR3 sequence is CATGLAGGDTGELFF.

J is TRBJ2-7 and V is TRBV7-2. Germline loops: CDR1 SGHTA, CDR2 FQGNSA. This CDR3 has 14 amino acids. The CDR3 sequence is CASSTRGGLYEQYF.

The chain joins TRBV6-1 to TRBJ2-7; no DNA is available, so the TRBD1 call from TCRdb remains unchecked. The CDR3 totals 14 residues. Germline V gives CDR1 MNHNS, CDR2 SASEGT. The CDR3 is CASSPIQGTYEQYF.

This chain joins TRBV6-2 or TRBV6-3 and TRBJ2-2; TCRdb's assignment of TRBD1 cannot be checked, as there is no DNA. Per germline, CDR1 MNHEY and CDR2 SVGEGT. CDR3 length: 16 amino acids. The CDR3 region is CASSYRAASSTGELFF.

This chain connects TRBV5-4 to TRBJ2-4; TCRdb's assignment of TRBD1 cannot be checked, as there is no DNA. CDR3 length: 16 residues. Germline lookup yields CDR1 SGHNT and CDR2 YYREEE (reference sequence). The CDR3 sequence: CASSLWDSLAKNIQYF. Supplemented by reference TRBV5-4 and TRBJ2-4, the full variable domain reads ETGVTQSPTHLIKTRGQQVTLRCSSQSGHNTVSWYQQALGQGPQFIFQYYREEENGRGNFPPRFSGLQFPNYSSELNVNALELDDSALYLCASSLWDSLAKNIQYFGAGTRLSVL.

This chain connects TRBV12-3 or TRBV12-4 to TRBJ2-7; absent DNA, TCRdb's TRBD1 call cannot be checked. The length of the CDR3 is 16 residues. This chain's CDR3 is CASSSTWGQGSYEQYF.

The chain combines TRBV7-9 with TRBJ2-1. The CDR3 runs to 15 residues. Germline-derived CDR1 and CDR2 are SEHNR and FQNEAQ (reference sequence). This chain's CDR3 is CASSRKLVSYNEQFF.